The rows below give T cell receptor beta chains drawn from one sample of a study of blood T cell repertoires in COVID-19. Assay: immunoSEQ multiplex PCR; the TCRdb copy retains only in-frame clones and omits some. The sample records 300,000 to 400,000 clones, roughly 90% being singletons. Sequences were obtained from PBMCs or T cells enriched from blood (not recorded which). Receptors were obtained from a man aged 55 to 70 who had recovered from COVID-19. CDR3s include the opening cysteine and the closing phenylalanine or tryptophan. The order of the fields is J gene, clone size, D gene, V gene, CDR3 protein, CDR3 DNA. D genes are given only for firm matches. A row's size may be missing; if present it is once, few, many or a size class.

J gene: TRBJ2-2; clone size: -; D gene: TRBD1; V gene: TRBV7-2; CDR3 protein: CASSLSQGVQEELFF; CDR3 DNA: TGTGCCAGCAGCCTGAGCCAGGGGGTCCAGGAGGAGCTGTTTTTT
J gene: TRBJ1-4; clone size: -; D gene: TRBD1; V gene: TRBV20-1; CDR3 protein: CSASLGQGGEKLFF; CDR3 DNA: TGCAGTGCTAGTCTTGGACAGGGAGGAGAAAAACTGTTTTTT
J gene: TRBJ1-2; clone size: -; D gene: -; V gene: TRBV5-1; CDR3 protein: CASSVLGETNYGYTF; CDR3 DNA: TGCGCCAGCAGTGTCCTGGGAGAAACTAACTATGGCTACACCTTC
J gene: TRBJ1-6; clone size: -; D gene: -; V gene: TRBV12-3/TRBV12-4; CDR3 protein: CASSRRSDSPLHF; CDR3 DNA: TGTGCCAGCAGCCGCCGCTCAGATTCACCCCTCCACTTT
J gene: TRBJ1-1; clone size: -; D gene: -; V gene: TRBV25-1; CDR3 protein: CASSGLGPRGTEAFF; CDR3 DNA: TGTGCCAGCAGTGGGCTCGGTCCAAGAGGGACTGAAGCTTTCTTT
J gene: TRBJ2-1; clone size: -; D gene: TRBD1; V gene: TRBV10-1; CDR3 protein: CASSTQRQGAGEQFF; CDR3 DNA: TGCGCCAGCAGTACCCAACGACAGGGGGCCGGTGAGCAGTTCTTC
J gene: TRBJ2-1; clone size: -; D gene: TRBD2; V gene: TRBV5-1; CDR3 protein: CASSLAASGSRDEQFF; CDR3 DNA: TGCGCCAGCAGCTTGGCCGCCAGCGGGAGTCGCGATGAGCAGTTCTTC
J gene: TRBJ1-1; clone size: few; D gene: -; V gene: TRBV20-1; CDR3 protein: CSASNGKNTEAFF; CDR3 DNA: TGCAGTGCTAGTAACGGTAAAAACACTGAAGCTTTCTTT
J gene: TRBJ2-1; clone size: few; D gene: TRBD2; V gene: TRBV30; CDR3 protein: CAWSILRGGSDEQFF; CDR3 DNA: TGTGCCTGGAGTATTTTGCGGGGGGGCTCAGATGAGCAGTTCTTC
J gene: TRBJ2-5; clone size: -; D gene: -; V gene: TRBV11-2; CDR3 protein: CASSLDLGGRTNQETQYF; CDR3 DNA: TGTGCCAGCAGCTTAGATCTTGGAGGCCGAACAAACCAAGAGACCCAGTACTTC
J gene: TRBJ2-3; clone size: -; D gene: -; V gene: TRBV27; CDR3 protein: CASSDFYTDTQYF; CDR3 DNA: TGTGCCAGCAGCGACTTCTACACAGATACGCAGTATTTT
J gene: TRBJ1-6; clone size: -; D gene: -; V gene: TRBV30; CDR3 protein: CAWSPLQGFLSPLHF; CDR3 DNA: TGTGCCTGGAGTCCCCTACAGGGTTTCCTTTCACCCCTCCACTTT